These 14 T cell receptor beta chains were sequenced from one sample in a study of CD8 T cell repertoires and HIV-1 epitope variants. The assay was immunoSEQ multiplex PCR, and TCRdb's table has in-frame clones only and misses some. The data show 6,000 or so clones, about 67% seen once. Their antigen targets remain unknown. Sequencing was performed on cultured CD8+ T cells derived from PBMCs. All receptors come from a male donor with HIV.

This clone is large. This chain connects TRBV6-1 to TRBJ2-7, with 9 bases lining up with TRBD1. The ends lost 6 bases at V and 0 bases at J; junction bases unmatched: 3. The CDR3 loop spans 14 amino acids. CDR1 and CDR2 from the germline V gene are MNHNS and SASEGT. CDR3 DNA sequence: TGTGCCAGCAGACAGGGGGCTTCCTCCTACGAGCAGTACTTC. Translating gives CASRQGASSYEQYF.

The chain recombines TRBV28 with TRBJ2-3; no reliable D call. Germline V CDR1 and CDR2: MDHEN, SYDVKM. Between the trimmed V and J ends, which lost 2 bases and 1 base, there was a span of 7 bases. The CDR3 is made up of 14 amino acids. CDR3 protein: CASSLLTGTDTQYF. The CDR3 coding sequence is TGTGCCAGCAGTTTACTAACGGGCACAGATACGCAGTATTTT.

V gene TRBV13 combines with J gene TRBJ2-5; 11 bases align to TRBD2. The germline gives CDR1 PRHDT, CDR2 FYEKMQ (reference sequence). Trimming removed 5 bases from V and 2 bases from J; junction bases left unmatched: 10. This CDR3 contains 17 residues. The CDR3 here is CASSGTNLAGGQETQYF. The CDR3, as DNA: TGTGCCAGCAGCGGAACTAATCTAGCGGGGGGTCAAGAGACCCAGTACTTC.

The rearrangement joins TRBV19 to TRBJ2-5; a weak D match, TRBD2 (5 bases). The CDR3 contains 15 residues. Germline V gives CDR1 LNHDA, CDR2 SQIVND (reference sequence). Trimming shortened V by 3 bases and J by 1 base, and 12 bases separated the two germline ends. The CDR3 protein is CASSMEESAQETQYF. The CDR3 DNA follows: TGTGCCAGTAGTATGGAGGAAAGCGCCCAAGAGACCCAGTACTTC.

This chain uses TRBV7-8 with TRBJ2-6; no firm D call. From germline, CDR1 is SGHVS and CDR2 FQNEAQ. Trimming stripped 2 bases from V and 4 bases from J, with 6 bases between. This CDR3 is built from 14 residues. CDR3 sequence reads: CASSLSPGANVLTF. Written as DNA, the CDR3 is TGTGCCAGCAGCTTAAGCCCAGGGGCCAACGTCCTGACTTTC. Using reference TRBV7-8 and TRBJ2-6 for the parts outside the CDR3, the full variable domain is GAGVSQSPRYKVAKRGQDVALRCDPISGHVSLFWYQQALGQGPEFLTYFQNEAQLDKSGLPSDRFFAERPEGSVSTLKIQRTQQEDSAVYLCASSLSPGANVLTFGAGSRLTVL.

The rearrangement links TRBV13 to TRBJ2-5; TRBD2 matches 12 bases. V lost 5 bases and J lost 5; bases outside the gene matches: 6. The CDR3 is made up of 15 amino acids. Germline CDR1 is PRHDT and CDR2 is FYEKMQ (reference sequence). CDR3 sequence reads: CASSLAGGPEETQYF. The CDR3 DNA follows: TGTGCCAGCAGCCTAGCGGGGGGGCCGGAGGAGACCCAGTACTTC.

This clone was observed a few times. This sequence joins TRBV6-5 and TRBJ1-5; 8 positions match TRBD1. The V gene end was trimmed by 6 bases and the J gene end by 7 bases; junction bases not matched to a gene: 8. The CDR3 runs 14 residues. CDR1 is MNHEY and CDR2 is SVGAGI in the germline V gene. The CDR3 DNA reads TGTGCCAGCAGATCCGGACAGGGAAAACAGCCCCAGCATTTT. As protein: CASRSGQGKQPQHF.

The chain joins TRBV14 to TRBJ2-5; 8 bases are shared with TRBD2. This CDR3 has 18 amino acids. Germline V gives CDR1 SGHDN, CDR2 FVKESK. V was clipped by 5 bases and J by 4 bases; unmatched bases: 18. Here the CDR3 DNA reads TGTGCCAGCAGCGCAGGGTTTTGGCCCCCGGGAGGGGCAGAGACCCAGTACTTC. Its translation: CASSAGFWPPGGAETQYF.

There are a few counts of this clone. CDR3 nucleotides: TGCAGCGTTGTCCACAGGGACGGCAATGAGCAGTTCTTC. Amino acid sequence: CSVVHRDGNEQFF. The chain joins TRBV29-1 to TRBJ2-1; maybe TRBD1 (6 bases). The CDR3 loop spans 13 amino acids. V lost 4 bases and J lost 6, with 13 bases in between. Germline CDR1 reads SQVTM; CDR2 reads ANQGSEA.

In this sample, this clone turned up a few times. V gene TRBV19 combines with J gene TRBJ2-1, with a weak D call TRBD2 (6 bases). V gave up 3 bases and J gave up 4 bases, with 10 bases separating them. This CDR3 is 14 amino acids long. CDR1 and CDR2 from the germline V gene are LNHDA and SQIVND (reference sequence). The CDR3 loop reads CASSMSGLYNEQFF. The CDR3 DNA reads TGTGCCAGTAGTATGTCGGGACTTTACAATGAGCAGTTCTTC.

The chain has TRBV5-4 and TRBJ1-4, with 10 positions matching TRBD1. Germline loops: CDR1 SGHNT, CDR2 YYREEE (reference sequence). V was pared by 3 bases and J by 7 bases, with 6 bases of the junction left unmatched. CDR3 length equals 15 residues. CDR3 in amino acids: CASSSTGGAGEKLFF. CDR3 nucleotides: TGTGCCAGCAGCTCGACAGGGGGCGCAGGTGAAAAACTGTTTTTT.

The chain has TRBV4-3 and TRBJ2-2, with D possibly matching TRBD1 (6 bases). Germline values: CDR1 LGHNA, CDR2 YSLEER. V gave up 0 bases and J gave up 4 bases, with 12 bases separating them. The length of the CDR3 is 16 residues. This chain's CDR3 is CASSQDSGASTGELFF. CDR3 DNA sequence: TGCGCCAGCAGCCAAGATTCAGGGGCGAGCACCGGGGAGCTGTTTTTT.

The chain is built from TRBV6-6 and TRBJ2-1; D unresolved. Germline values: CDR1 MNHNY, CDR2 SVGAGI (reference sequence). V lost 6 bases and J lost 2, with 5 bases in between. The CDR3 totals 12 residues. The CDR3, as DNA: TGTGCCAGCAGCCGACCCTACAATGAGCAGTTCTTC. Protein sequence: CASSRPYNEQFF.

The V and J genes are TRBV28 and TRBJ2-1; D uncertain. V lost 3 bases and J 5 bases, leaving 8 bases between the germline ends. The CDR3 loop spans 13 amino acids. Per germline, CDR1 MDHEN and CDR2 SYDVKM. CDR3 coding DNA: TGTGCCAGCAGTTTTGGAGCGAACAATGAGCAGTTCTTC. Translation: CASSFGANNEQFF.